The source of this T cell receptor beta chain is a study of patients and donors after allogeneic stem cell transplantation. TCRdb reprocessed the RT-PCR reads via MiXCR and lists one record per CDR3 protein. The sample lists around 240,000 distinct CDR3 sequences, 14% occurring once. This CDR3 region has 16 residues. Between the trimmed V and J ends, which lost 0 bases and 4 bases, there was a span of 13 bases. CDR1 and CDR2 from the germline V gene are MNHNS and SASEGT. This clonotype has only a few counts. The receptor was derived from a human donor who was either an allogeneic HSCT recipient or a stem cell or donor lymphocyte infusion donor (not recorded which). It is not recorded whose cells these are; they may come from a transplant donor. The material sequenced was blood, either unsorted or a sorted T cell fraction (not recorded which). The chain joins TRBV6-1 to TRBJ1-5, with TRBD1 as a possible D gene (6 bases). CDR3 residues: CASSEAPYRENQPQHF. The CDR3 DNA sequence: TGTGCCAGCAGTGAAGCGCCTTACAGGGAAAATCAGCCCCAGCATTTT.